A single sample is the source of the 20 T cell receptor beta chains below, sequenced in a study of early T cells in non-severe SARS-CoV-2 infection. TCRdb processed the 5' RACE reads anew with MiXCR; each CDR3 protein has one entry. The table records more than 65,000 distinct CDR3 sequences, 3.5% to 6% of them present only once. The sample in question was whole blood, obtained at baseline. The receptors come from an adult who was a healthcare worker with PCR-confirmed SARS-CoV-2 infection or an uninfected control (not recorded which). The donor label of this sample is uncertain.

This clonotype was seen at least ten times. The V call is TRBV29-1, the J call TRBJ1-5, with 10 bases lining up with TRBD1. This CDR3 contains 14 residues. Trimming removed 5 bases from V and 6 bases from J; junction bases left unmatched: 7. Germline CDR1 SQVTM, CDR2 ANQGSEA. DNA of the CDR3: TGCAGCGTTTCTTCGACAGGGGGCGGTCAGCCCCAGCATTTT. This sequence encodes CSVSSTGGGQPQHF.

Many counts were recorded for this clonotype. The chain links TRBV15 to TRBJ1-1; possibly TRBD1 for D (6 bases). The CDR3 totals 18 residues. From germline, CDR1 is LNHNV and CDR2 YYDKDF (reference sequence). Trimming removed 0 bases at V and 1 base at J, with 18 bases between. CDR3 residues: CATSRDRGNRVRNTEAFF. Here the CDR3 DNA reads TGTGCCACCAGCAGAGATAGGGGGAACAGGGTGCGGAACACTGAAGCTTTCTTT.

This chain connects TRBV5-1 to TRBJ2-7; D call uncertain. Trimming stripped 0 bases from V and 5 bases from J, with 12 bases between. This CDR3 contains 14 residues. Germline V gene data show CDR1 as SGHRS and CDR2 as YFSETQ. The CDR3 coding sequence is TGCGCCAGCAGCTTGGATGTTAGTCTCGACGAGCAGTACTTC. Its protein is CASSLDVSLDEQYF.

The chain has TRBV7-2 and TRBJ2-2; 11 bases line up with TRBD2. Germline assignment: CDR1 SGHTA and CDR2 FQGNSA. The CDR3 spans 18 residues. J lost 5 bases, V lost 1 base, and 9 bases had no gene match. CDR3 in amino acids: CASSLEWGLAESTGELFF. For the CDR3, the DNA is TGTGCCAGCAGCTTAGAGTGGGGACTAGCGGAATCGACCGGGGAGCTGTTTTTT.

This clonotype came up many times. The V and J genes are TRBV13 and TRBJ2-1; maybe TRBD1 (5 bases). Germline V lookup: CDR1 PRHDT, CDR2 FYEKMQ (reference sequence). This CDR3 has 15 residues. V lost 0 bases and J lost 4, with 10 bases in between. CDR3 bases: TGTGCCAGCAGCTTAGGGGCAGGGATTTACAATGAGCAGTTCTTC. Its protein is CASSLGAGIYNEQFF.

This clonotype was seen many times. CDR3 sequence: CASSLGRGGPETQYF. The CDR3, as DNA: TGTGCCAGCAGCTTGGGGCGGGGGGGCCCAGAGACCCAGTACTTC. V gene TRBV7-2 combines with J gene TRBJ2-5; 9 bases are a match to TRBD2. Germline V gene data show CDR1 as SGHTA and CDR2 as FQGNSA. The CDR3 is 15 residues long. The V gene end was trimmed by 3 bases and the J gene end by 4 bases; junction bases not matched to a gene: 6.

The chain is built from TRBV5-4 and TRBJ2-3; maybe TRBD1 (5 bases). The CDR3 consists of 17 residues. Trimming cost V 0 bases and J 2 bases, with 16 bases left between them. The germline CDR1 and CDR2 sequences are SGHNT and YYREEE (reference sequence). The CDR3 coding sequence is TGTGCCAGCAGCTTGGCCCAAAACAGGCGTTCCACAGATACGCAGTATTTT. Amino acids: CASSLAQNRRSTDTQYF.

This chain links TRBV20-1 with TRBJ2-1; 10 bases align to TRBD2. Germline V gene data show CDR1 as DFQATT and CDR2 as SNEGSKA (reference sequence). The CDR3 has 13 residues. V was clipped by 6 bases and J by 10 bases; unmatched bases: 9. CDR3: CSAPGLALKEQFF. The CDR3 DNA sequence: TGCAGTGCCCCGGGACTAGCGCTAAAAGAGCAGTTCTTC.

The sample holds a few counts of this clonotype. The CDR3 DNA reads TGCAGTGCTACGAACCCGGGACAGGGGGCGGCTGGGGCCAACGTCCTGACTTTC. Translating it yields CSATNPGQGAAGANVLTF. The chain employs TRBV20-1 and TRBJ2-6, with 12 positions matching TRBD1. CDR3 length: 18 residues. The trim removed 4 bases at V and 2 bases at J, leaving 9 bases unmatched. Germline V gene data show CDR1 as DFQATT and CDR2 as SNEGSKA (reference sequence).

This clonotype was recorded at least ten times. The V gene is TRBV20-1, the J gene TRBJ1-1; no clear D gene. In germline, CDR1 is DFQATT, CDR2 SNEGSKA (reference sequence). The CDR3 has 11 residues. Trimming cost V 4 bases and J 4 bases, with 7 bases left between them. The CDR3 sequence is CSAMHGTEAFF. In nucleotides, the CDR3 is TGCAGTGCTATGCACGGCACTGAAGCTTTCTTT.

This clonotype was found many times. The chain recombines TRBV6-5 with TRBJ2-1; TRBD2 aligns across 8 bases. V shed 5 bases, J shed 8 bases, and the junction held 11 bases outside the gene matches. Germline CDR1 is MNHEY and CDR2 is SVGAGI. CDR3 length: 15 residues. The CDR3 DNA sequence: TGTGCCAGCAGTCGTACTAGCGGACGTTACCATGAGCAGTTCTTC. It specifies CASSRTSGRYHEQFF.

The sample holds many counts of this clonotype. The rearrangement joins TRBV20-1 to TRBJ2-3; D may be TRBD1 (6 bases). CDR1 and CDR2 (germline): DFQATT, SNEGSKA (reference sequence). This CDR3 has 15 residues. Trimming removed 3 bases from V and 1 base from J, with 14 bases in between. CDR3 coding DNA: TGCAGTGCTAGTGTCGGGACACCGGGCACAGATACGCAGTATTTT. It is translated as CSASVGTPGTDTQYF.

The rearrangement uses TRBV29-1 and TRBJ1-1, with D possibly being TRBD1 (5 bases). CDR3 length: 12 residues. Germline loops: CDR1 SQVTM, CDR2 ANQGSEA. Trimming stripped 3 bases from V and 5 bases from J, with 10 bases between. CDR3 in amino acids: CSVEQGLTEAFF. DNA for the CDR3: TGCAGCGTTGAGCAGGGACTAACTGAAGCTTTCTTT.

This clonotype was seen ten or more times. The chain has TRBV20-1 and TRBJ2-5, with no clear D. Germline CDR1 is DFQATT and CDR2 is SNEGSKA (reference sequence). The CDR3 runs to 12 residues. Trimming shortened V by 2 bases and J by 5 bases, and 9 bases separated the two germline ends. The CDR3 reads CSARSAQETQYF. DNA for the CDR3: TGCAGTGCTAGATCAGCGCAGGAGACCCAGTACTTC.

The table lists this clonotype with many counts. V and J are TRBV11-2 and TRBJ2-7, with no clear D. The CDR3 runs to 14 residues. Germline-derived CDR1 and CDR2 are SGHAT and FQNNGV. V was clipped by 2 bases and J by 4 bases, with 12 bases between them. CDR3 protein: CASSLNRNHYEQYF. As DNA, the CDR3 is TGTGCCAGCAGCTTAAACCGTAACCATTACGAGCAGTACTTC. Together with reference TRBV11-2 and TRBJ2-7, the CDR3 gives the full variable domain: EAGVAQSPRYKIIEKRQSVAFWCNPISGHATLYWYQQILGQGPKLLIQFQNNGVVDDSQLPKDRFSAERLKGVDSTLKIQPAKLEDSAVYLCASSLNRNHYEQYFGPGTRLTVT.

This clonotype was counted at least ten times. The J gene is TRBJ1-5, the V gene TRBV20-1; 8 bases match TRBD1. Per germline, CDR1 DFQATT and CDR2 SNEGSKA (reference sequence). With 5 bases clipped from V and 0 bases from J, the junction kept 6 bases outside the gene matches. CDR3 length equals 15 residues. DNA for the CDR3: TGCAGTGCTCGCCGGGACAGGATTAGCAATCAGCCCCAGCATTTT. Protein sequence: CSARRDRISNQPQHF.

The gene calls are TRBV6-5 and TRBJ1-4; the D is unclear. This CDR3 has 17 residues. Germline values: CDR1 MNHEY, CDR2 SVGAGI. V lost 6 bases and J 7 bases, leaving 24 bases between the germline ends. The CDR3 coding sequence is TGTGCCAGCAGCCGATCCGGACCCCCAGGCAATCGTGAAAAACTGTTTTTT. Amino acids: CASSRSGPPGNREKLFF.

As to this clonotype: The junction does not match germline at one end; this may be a read error. The rearrangement joins TRBV11-2 to TRBJ1-1; TRBD1 matches 9 bases. CDR3 length: 16 amino acids. Germline lookup yields CDR1 SGHAT and CDR2 FQNNGV. The DNA for the CDR3 is TGTGCCAGCAGCCCAGGGACAGGGTCGGGGAACACTGAAGTTTTCTTT. As protein: CASSPGTGSGNTEVFF.

This clonotype came up a few times. The CDR3: CASSKVCLPLWGEQFF. CDR3 nucleotide sequence: TGTGCCAGCAGCAAAGTATGCCTACCTCTTTGGGGTGAGCAGTTCTTC. The chain recombines TRBV21-1 with TRBJ2-1. TRBV21-1 counts as a pseudogene. There are 16 residues in the CDR3.

This clonotype came up many times. The gene calls are TRBV6-4 and TRBJ2-6, with unresolved D. The V end was cut by 4 bases, the J end by 0 bases, with 13 bases between. The CDR3 is made up of 17 amino acids. Germline V gene sequence: CDR1 MRHNA, CDR2 SNTAGT. The CDR3 DNA follows: TGTGCCAGCAGTGCAGACGCCGACCTCTCTGGGGCCAACGTCCTGACTTTC. Its translation: CASSADADLSGANVLTF.